The 28 T cell receptor beta chains given below trace back to one sample, sequenced in a study of blood T cells in healthy people across ages. Primed by a sample-barcoded 5' primer and a J-beta primer mix, a second PCR proceeded for roughly 7 to 11 cycles. TCRdb ran MiXCR on the 5' RACE reads and lists one entry per CDR3 protein. The sample shows some 1.5 million distinct CDR3 sequences, approximately 30% of them seen only once. Sequenced sample: blood. The receptors were sampled from a woman under 40 in good health.

As concerns this clonotype: It is likely a read error, because the conserved phenylalanine at the end of the CDR3 is missing. The V gene is TRBV7-2, the J gene TRBJ2-5, with 12 bases matching TRBD2. V was clipped by 5 bases and J by 1 base; unmatched bases: 5. The CDR3 is 16 residues long. Germline CDR1 is SGHTA and CDR2 is FQGNSA. The CDR3, as DNA: TGTGCCAGCAGCCCGCGGACTAGCGGGGCCCAAGAGACCCAGTACTTA. This sequence encodes CASSPRTSGAQETQYL.

The chain has TRBV2 and TRBJ2-1; 7 bases match TRBD1. Germline loops: CDR1 SNHLY, CDR2 FYNNEI. The CDR3 has 13 residues. J gave up 9 bases and V 1 base, and 3 bases lay outside the gene matches. The CDR3 here is CASSEETGLEQFF. CDR3 sequence (DNA): TGTGCCAGCAGTGAAGAGACAGGGCTTGAGCAGTTCTTC.

V usage is TRBV12-3 or TRBV12-4 and J usage is TRBJ2-3; 7 bases agree with TRBD2. With V trimmed by 5 bases and J by 0 bases, 11 bases remained unmatched. The CDR3 extends over 17 amino acids. The CDR3 DNA is TGTGCCAGCAGTCATTGGGGGGGGGAAACTAGCACAGATACGCAGTATTTT. Translating gives CASSHWGGETSTDTQYF.

The table lists this clonotype with a few counts. V usage is TRBV7-6 and J usage is TRBJ2-5, with D hard to call. Germline V CDR1 and CDR2: SGHVS, FNYEAQ. The CDR3 consists of 14 residues. Deletions cut 2 bases from V and 1 base from J, with 8 bases between. CDR3 sequence: CASSLWSSQETQYF. CDR3 coding DNA: TGTGCCAGCAGCTTATGGTCCTCCCAAGAGACCCAGTACTTC.

This clonotype was counted ten times or more. The J gene is TRBJ2-7, the V gene TRBV29-1, with D uncertain. V was pared by 4 bases and J by 7 bases, with 14 bases between. Germline V gene sequence: CDR1 SQVTM, CDR2 ANQGSEA. The CDR3 length is 12 residues. CDR3 nucleotide sequence: TGCAGCGTTGTCCAAGATAGGCGGGAGCAGTACTTC. Translated, it gives CSVVQDRREQYF.

At least ten counts were recorded for this clonotype. V gene TRBV5-4 combines with J gene TRBJ1-1, with D possibly being TRBD1 (5 bases). Per germline, CDR1 SGHNT and CDR2 YYREEE (reference sequence). The CDR3 has 15 amino acids. V lost 4 bases, J lost 10 bases, and 23 bases lay in between. CDR3 nucleotides: TGTGCCAGCAGCCAGGACGGTTGGCAGGGTAAAGGAGCTTTCTTT. Protein sequence: CASSQDGWQGKGAFF.

The V call is TRBV27, the J call TRBJ2-4, with 8 bases aligning to TRBD1. V gave up 2 bases and J gave up 6 bases; unmatched junction bases: 9. Germline-derived CDR1 and CDR2 are MNHEY and SMNVEV (reference sequence). The CDR3 has 16 residues. The CDR3 sequence: CASSLASPGQGNIQYF. The CDR3 DNA reads TGTGCCAGCAGTTTAGCCTCCCCCGGACAGGGAAACATTCAGTACTTC.

The V gene is TRBV7-2, the J gene TRBJ2-1; 11 bases match TRBD2. Germline CDR1 reads SGHTA; CDR2 reads FQGNSA. The CDR3 is 17 amino acids. With 1 base clipped from V and 1 base from J, the junction kept 3 bases outside the gene matches. CDR3 sequence reads: CASSLVSGRVSYNEQFF. As DNA, the CDR3 is TGTGCCAGCAGCTTAGTTAGCGGGAGGGTGTCCTACAATGAGCAGTTCTTC.

This clonotype was seen a handful of times. J is TRBJ2-7 and V is TRBV11-2; D is uncertain. V was clipped by 5 bases and J by 7 bases, with 15 bases between them. There are 13 residues in the CDR3. The germline gives CDR1 SGHAT, CDR2 FQNNGV. DNA of the CDR3: TGTGCCAGCAGCCCAGACCCCACGCGGGAGCAGTACTTC. It translates to CASSPDPTREQYF.

This clonotype came up a few times. The chain carries TRBV5-5 and TRBJ2-1; no reliable D call. V lost 1 base to trimming and J lost 0 bases, with 11 bases between them. Looked up from germline, CDR1 is SGHKS and CDR2 is YYEKEE (reference sequence). The CDR3 runs 16 residues. CDR3 sequence (DNA): TGTGCCAGCAGCTTGTTAGTTGAGAGCTCCTACAATGAGCAGTTCTTC. Residues: CASSLLVESSYNEQFF.

This clonotype has a count of ten or more. The J gene is TRBJ2-3, the V gene TRBV9; TRBD1 agrees at 8 bases. The J segment lost 0 bases and the V segment lost 2 bases, leaving 2 bases of the junction unmatched. Per the germline V gene, CDR1 is SGDLS and CDR2 is YYNGEE. The CDR3 is 15 residues long. The CDR3 coding sequence is TGTGCCAGCAGCGTCGGGACAGGTAGCACAGATACGCAGTATTTT. It encodes CASSVGTGSTDTQYF. The full variable domain, in which reference TRBV9 and TRBJ2-3 provide the parts outside the CDR3, is DSGVTQTPKHLITATGQRVTLRCSPRSGDLSVYWYQQSLDQGLQFLIQYYNGEERAKGNILERFSAQQFPDLHSELNLSSLELGDSALYFCASSVGTGSTDTQYFGPGTRLTVL.

This clonotype was counted a few times. The chain carries TRBV12-3 or TRBV12-4 and TRBJ2-1; weak D call: TRBD2 (6 bases). V was cut by 6 bases and J by 4 bases, with 13 bases left in between. This CDR3 has 14 amino acids. This chain's CDR3 is CASSRDSRYNEQFF. The CDR3 DNA reads as TGTGCCAGCAGCCGGGACTCCAGATACAATGAGCAGTTCTTC.

The chain carries TRBV18 and TRBJ1-2; D remains unclear. The CDR3 is made up of 16 amino acids. Trimming took 3 bases from V and 3 from J, leaving 17 bases between them. Per the germline V gene, CDR1 is KGHSH and CDR2 is LQKENI. The CDR3 protein is CASSPTLVRAYYGYTF. CDR3 DNA: TGTGCCAGCTCACCCACGTTGGTCCGGGCTTACTATGGCTACACCTTC.

The count of this clonotype is one. The genes are TRBV20-1 and TRBJ2-5; 10 bases map to TRBD2. The germline V gene has CDR1 DFQATT and CDR2 SNEGSKA (reference sequence). The CDR3 covers 14 residues. V dropped 6 bases and J dropped 2; count of bases not matched to a gene: 6. Here the CDR3 DNA reads TGCAGTGCCACACTAGCGGGGAAACAAGAGACCCAGTACTTC. This gives the protein CSATLAGKQETQYF.

This clonotype was found a few times. The gene calls are TRBV4-1 and TRBJ1-6; a possible D gene is TRBD1 (6 bases). The ends were cut back, 0 bases at V and 8 bases at J, with 14 bases in the middle. Per germline, CDR1 MGHRA and CDR2 YSYEKL. The CDR3 has 16 residues. This CDR3 reads CASSQDRQVLDSPLHF. DNA for the CDR3: TGCGCCAGCAGCCAAGATCGACAGGTTTTGGATTCACCCCTCCACTTT.

This clonotype was counted many times. V and J are TRBV2 and TRBJ2-3; possible D gene TRBD2, 6 bases. Trimming left V 7 bases short and J 0 bases short, with 11 bases between. The CDR3 extends over 14 amino acids. Germline CDR1 SNHLY, CDR2 FYNNEI. CDR3 in DNA: TGTGCCAGCACCCGGGAGAAAAGCACAGATACGCAGTATTTT. Translation: CASTREKSTDTQYF. The full variable domain, rest sourced from reference TRBV2 and TRBJ2-3, is EPEVTQTPSHQVTQMGQEVILRCVPISNHLYFYWYRQILGQKVEFLVSFYNNEISEKSEIFDDQFSVERPDGSNFTLKIRSTKLEDSAMYFCASTREKSTDTQYFGPGTRLTVL.

Many counts were recorded for this clonotype. At one of its ends the junction is not consistent with the germline gene, which may arise from a read error. V is TRBV6-4 and J is TRBJ2-1, with 10 positions matching TRBD2. Germline values: CDR1 MRHNA, CDR2 SNTAGT. The CDR3 has 15 residues. The DNA of the CDR3 is TGTGCCAGCAGTGAACTAGCGGGGTACTACAATGGGCAGTTCTTC. It is translated as CASSELAGYYNGQFF.

The rearrangement uses TRBV6-2 or TRBV6-3 and TRBJ1-2; D gene ambiguous. The ends were cut back, 4 bases at V and 3 bases at J, with 6 bases in the middle. The CDR3 runs to 12 residues. Germline loops: CDR1 MNHEY, CDR2 SVGEGT. DNA for the CDR3: TGTGCCAGCAGTTTCCCAGACTATGGCTACACCTTC. It encodes CASSFPDYGYTF.

The chain is built from TRBV2 and TRBJ2-3; D is unresolved. Trimming stripped 10 bases from V and 4 bases from J, with 15 bases between. The CDR3 consists of 13 residues. CDR1 is SNHLY and CDR2 is FYNNEI in the germline V gene. The CDR3 DNA sequence: TGTGCCAACTCCCCTTCTACATCAGATACGCAGTATTTT. This encodes CANSPSTSDTQYF.

This clonotype was observed a single time. The V gene is TRBV19, the J gene TRBJ2-5; the match to TRBD2 covers 10 bases. Losses at the gene ends were 4 bases for V and 2 bases for J; bases not matched to a gene: 10. Germline CDR1 and CDR2: LNHDA and SQIVND (reference sequence). This CDR3 has 17 residues. As DNA, the CDR3 is TGTGCCAGTAGTAATTTACTGGTAGCGGGGGGTCAAGAGACCCAGTACTTC. Protein sequence: CASSNLLVAGGQETQYF. Drawing the rest from reference TRBV19 and TRBJ2-5, the complete variable domain is DGGITQSPKYLFRKEGQNVTLSCEQNLNHDAMYWYRQDPGQGLRLIYYSQIVNDFQKGDIAEGYSVSREKKESFPLTVTSAQKNPTAFYLCASSNLLVAGGQETQYFGPGTRLLVL.

The chain is built from TRBV28 and TRBJ2-1, with D tentatively TRBD1 or TRBD2 (5 bases each). Germline assignment: CDR1 MDHEN and CDR2 SYDVKM. This CDR3 is 11 amino acids long. The germline V and J ends were trimmed by 0 bases and 11 bases, with 5 bases remaining between them. The CDR3 sequence: CASSLWGQQFF. DNA of the CDR3: TGTGCCAGCAGTTTATGGGGACAGCAGTTCTTC.

A single count supports this clonotype. Compared with germline, one end of the junction differs, possibly owing to a read error. V gene TRBV7-2 combines with J gene TRBJ1-4; D gene uncertain. The CDR3 sequence is 14 residues long. Germline CDR1 reads SGHTA; CDR2 reads FQGNSA. The CDR3 sequence is CAGSLASTNEKLFF. As DNA, the CDR3 is TGTGCCGGCAGCTTAGCCTCAACTAATGAAAAACTGTTTTTT.

This CDR3 is CATSDSAGTNEQFF. The DNA of the CDR3 is TGTGCCACCAGTGATTCAGCGGGGACCAATGAGCAGTTCTTC. The rearrangement uses TRBV24-1 and TRBJ2-1; 7 bases are shared with TRBD2. Germline CDR1 and CDR2: KGHDR and SFDVKD. The junction had 3 bases not matched to a gene; V was cut back by 2 bases and J by 6 bases. This CDR3 comprises 14 residues.

This clonotype was counted a few times. This rearrangement joins TRBV7-2 to TRBJ2-5; no definite D call. Germline values: CDR1 SGHTA, CDR2 FQGNSA. Trimming cost V 4 bases and J 2 bases, with 20 bases left between them. The CDR3 extends over 17 amino acids. CDR3 protein: CASSSRIRAYLQETQYF. The CDR3 region has the DNA TGTGCCAGCAGCTCTCGGATCCGGGCTTATCTTCAAGAGACCCAGTACTTC.

The chain joins TRBV9 to TRBJ2-5; D tentatively fits TRBD1 or TRBD2 (6 bases each). CDR1 is SGDLS and CDR2 is YYNGEE in the germline V gene. Trimming left V 1 base short and J 1 base short, with 11 bases between. This CDR3 has 15 residues. CDR3 amino acids: CASSVSRGVQETQYF. In DNA, the CDR3 is TGTGCCAGCAGCGTATCTAGGGGGGTCCAAGAGACCCAGTACTTC.

This clonotype was seen a few times. This chain links TRBV20-1 with TRBJ1-1; TRBD1 agrees at 7 bases. Germline CDR1 reads DFQATT; CDR2 reads SNEGSKA (reference sequence). The CDR3 runs 13 residues. The CDR3 DNA is TGCAGCACCCCAGGGGGTTCGAACACTGAAGCTTTCTTT. This gives the protein CSTPGGSNTEAFF.

The genes are TRBV20-1 and TRBJ2-1, with TRBD2 matching 7 bases. From germline, CDR1 is DFQATT and CDR2 SNEGSKA (reference sequence). V trimming: 0 bases; J trimming: 9 bases; junction bases outside the gene matches: 8. The CDR3 extends over 14 amino acids. The chain's CDR3 is CSARDGRLAGEQFF. The CDR3 DNA is TGCAGTGCTAGAGATGGGAGACTAGCTGGTGAGCAGTTCTTC.

This clonotype was detected many times. This rearrangement joins TRBV29-1 to TRBJ2-1, with TRBD2 identical over 13 bases. This CDR3 region has 14 residues. Germline CDR1 SQVTM, CDR2 ANQGSEA. Germline trimming cut 7 bases from V and 5 bases from J; bases unmatched to any gene: 5. CDR3 DNA sequence: TGCAGCGCCACGGGACTAGCGGGAAACAATGAGCAGTTCTTC. Amino acid sequence: CSATGLAGNNEQFF.